One sample yielded the 12 T cell receptor beta chains listed below, sequenced in a study of T-cell reconstitution after alpha-beta-depleted transplantation in children. Preparation of the TCRbeta library involved a method that used unique molecular identifiers. MiXCR, applied by TCRdb to the PCR reads, yields one record per CDR3 protein. The sample gives more than 400,000 distinct CDR3 sequences, about an eighth of which show up once; 14% is in the top ten. The sequences come from PBMCs, mostly from graft donor cells, collected 180 days after TCRalphabeta/CD19-depleted stem cell transplant. The receptors were gathered from a female patient aged 2-9 years who had a stem cell transplant for aplastic anemia, so the T cells may come from the graft donor.

The gene calls are TRBV5-1 and TRBJ2-2; D ambiguous. V was cut by 0 bases and J by 3 bases, with 6 bases left in between. The CDR3 spans 14 residues. Germline V gene lookup returns CDR1 SGHRS and CDR2 YFSETQ. The CDR3 reads CASSLAYYTGELFF. DNA of the CDR3: TGCGCCAGCAGCTTGGCGTATTACACCGGGGAGCTGTTTTTT.

This clonotype was seen at least ten times. The chain links TRBV7-9 to TRBJ1-2; D ambiguous. V was trimmed by 2 bases and J by 4 bases, leaving 8 bases between them. CDR1 and CDR2 from the germline V gene are SEHNR and FQNEAQ (reference sequence). The CDR3 covers 13 residues. For the CDR3, the DNA is TGTGCCAGCAGCTTATGGGCGGGCTATGGCTACACCTTC. Its translation is CASSLWAGYGYTF.

This rearrangement joins TRBV30 to TRBJ1-6; 9 nucleotides line up with TRBD1. Per germline, CDR1 GTSNPN and CDR2 SVGIG (reference sequence). With 1 base clipped from V and 7 bases from J, the junction kept 2 bases outside the gene matches. The length of the CDR3 is 14 residues. The CDR3 reads CAWSGGTGNSPLHF. In DNA form, the CDR3 reads TGTGCCTGGAGTGGAGGGACAGGGAATTCACCCCTCCACTTT. Supplemented by reference TRBV30 and TRBJ1-6, the full variable domain reads SQTIHQWPATLVQPVGSPLSLECTVEGTSNPNLYWYRQAAGRGLQLLFYSVGIGQISSEVPQNLSASRPQDRQFILSSKKLLLSDSGFYLCAWSGGTGNSPLHFGNGTRLTVT.

This clonotype was counted a few times. The rearrangement joins TRBV20-1 to TRBJ1-5; D is ambiguous. Trimming took off 2 bases at V and 0 bases at J, with 8 bases between the two ends. The CDR3 covers 14 residues. Germline assignment: CDR1 DFQATT and CDR2 SNEGSKA (reference sequence). In nucleotides, the CDR3 is TGCAGTGCTAGACAGGATTATAGCAATCAGCCCCAGCATTTT. Translation: CSARQDYSNQPQHF.

At least ten counts were recorded for this clonotype. This chain's CDR3 is CASSLGGANYGYTF. DNA of the CDR3: TGTGCCAGCAGCTTAGGAGGGGCAAACTATGGCTACACCTTC. The genes are TRBV7-2 and TRBJ1-2; perhaps TRBD1 as D (5 bases). Looked up from germline, CDR1 is SGHTA and CDR2 is FQGNSA. The ends were cut back, 1 base at V and 2 bases at J, with 8 bases in the middle. The CDR3 is made up of 14 amino acids.

This clonotype has a handful of counts. The rearrangement joins TRBV29-1 to TRBJ2-3; 8 bases map to TRBD1. J was trimmed by 2 bases and V by 5 bases; bases with no gene match: 3. The germline gives CDR1 SQVTM, CDR2 ANQGSEA. The CDR3 totals 13 residues. The CDR3 sequence: CSVKQGATDTQYF. CDR3 nucleotide sequence: TGCAGCGTTAAGCAGGGGGCCACAGATACGCAGTATTTT.

The chain recombines TRBV12-3 or TRBV12-4 with TRBJ2-2, with a possible D match to TRBD2 (5 bases). The CDR3 has 15 amino acids. Trimming left V 7 bases short and J 5 bases short, with 17 bases between. The CDR3 sequence: CASTLGGRGTGELFF. CDR3 nucleotide sequence: TGTGCCAGCACCCTGGGCGGTCGAGGGACCGGGGAGCTGTTTTTT.

This clonotype was recorded many times. The chain carries TRBV24-1 and TRBJ2-7, with a possible D match to TRBD1 (6 bases). CDR1 and CDR2 (germline): KGHDR, SFDVKD. V was pared by 2 bases and J by 2 bases, with 18 bases between. The CDR3 totals 17 residues. The CDR3 DNA reads TGTGCCACCAGTGATTCCCCGGACAGCCCCAGACCCTACGAGCAGTACGTC. Translation gives CATSDSPDSPRPYEQYV.

The J gene is TRBJ1-5, the V gene TRBV28; D is uncertain. The V and J ends lost 2 bases and 3 bases respectively, with 17 bases between them. CDR1 is MDHEN and CDR2 is SYDVKM in the germline V gene. This CDR3 has 17 amino acids. As DNA, the CDR3 is TGTGCCAGCAGTTTAAAGCTTACCGGACGGATCAATCAGCCCCAGCATTTT. As protein: CASSLKLTGRINQPQHF.

The chain combines TRBV27 with TRBJ1-1; D gene ambiguous. Trimming removed 4 bases at V and 5 bases at J, with 14 bases between. In germline, CDR1 is MNHEY, CDR2 SMNVEV (reference sequence). This CDR3 has 14 amino acids. CDR3 sequence reads: CASSSAVGRTEAFF. CDR3 nucleotide sequence: TGTGCCAGCAGTTCAGCCGTCGGAAGGACTGAAGCTTTCTTT.

This sequence joins TRBV18 and TRBJ2-2; D uncertain. This CDR3 is 13 amino acids long. The V gene's germline CDR1 is KGHSH and CDR2 LQKENI. V lost 3 bases and J 7 bases, leaving 9 bases between the germline ends. CDR3 sequence: CASSPSSLGELFF. CDR3 DNA sequence: TGTGCCAGCTCACCGTCCAGTCTCGGGGAGCTGTTTTTT.

In this sample, this clonotype turned up many times. Germline is not matched at one junction end, which may reflect a read error. V gene TRBV5-1 combines with J gene TRBJ2-1, with TRBD1 matching over 8 bases. From germline, CDR1 is SGHRS and CDR2 YFSETQ. The CDR3 has 13 residues. In DNA, the CDR3 is TGTGCCAGCAGCCTCGACAGGGGCAATGAGCAGTTCTTC. Translated, it gives CASSLDRGNEQFF.